These T cell receptor beta chains were read from a single sample in a study of CD8 T cells in Susac syndrome. TCRdb analysed the immunoSEQ multiplex PCR reads with MiXCR anew, one entry per CDR3 protein. The table lists approximately 280,000 distinct CDR3 sequences, roughly 84% of them singletons. Sequencing was done on a sample of CD8+ T cells from PBMCs. The source of these receptors is a human donor with multiple sclerosis. Both conserved end residues are part of each CDR3. A D gene is named only where the DNA matches it firmly. Size is stated for part of the rows, as once, few or many counts, or as a class when the clone is expanded.

J gene	V gene	D gene	clone size	CDR3 protein	CDR3 DNA
TRBJ1-5	TRBV6-1	TRBD1	.	CASSPFAGTGDQPQHF	TGTGCCAGCAGTCCCTTCGCCGGGACAGGGGATCAGCCCCAGCATTTT
TRBJ2-7	TRBV27	TRBD2	.	CAVGGGYEQYF	TGTGCCGTCGGGGGGGGCTACGAGCAGTACTTC
TRBJ2-2	TRBV12-3/TRBV12-4	TRBD2	.	CASSFSGRALAGELFF	TGTGCCAGCAGTTTTAGCGGGAGGGCCCTCGCCGGGGAGCTGTTTTTT
TRBJ2-1	TRBV6-1	TRBD2	few	CASSSTSGGYNEQFF	TGTGCCAGCAGCTCGACTAGCGGGGGCTACAATGAGCAGTTCTTC
TRBJ2-4	TRBV12-3/TRBV12-4	TRBD1	.	CASSGQGVTPWAKNIQYF	TGTGCCAGCAGTGGACAGGGGGTCACCCCTTGGGCCAAAAACATTCAGTACTTC
TRBJ2-1	TRBV27	.	.	CASSLERKLFF	TGTGCCAGCAGTTTAGAAAGGAAACTGTTCTTC
TRBJ2-3	TRBV4-1	.	few	CASSLKAFGAGDTQYF	TGCGCCAGCAGCCTCAAAGCGTTCGGGGCCGGGGATACGCAGTATTTT
TRBJ2-1	TRBV20-1	TRBD2	.	CSARDRTSGSRYEQFF	TGCAGTGCTAGAGATAGGACTAGCGGGAGTAGGTATGAGCAGTTCTTC
TRBJ2-1	TRBV7-2	.	.	CASSYPGLLYNEQFF	TGTGCCAGCAGCTACCCGGGACTCTTATACAATGAGCAGTTCTTC
TRBJ1-6	TRBV27	TRBD1	.	CASSMPGQGYSPLHF	TGTGCCAGCAGTATGCCGGGACAGGGGTATTCACCCCTCCACTTT
TRBJ2-7	TRBV6-1	.	.	CASNALAGRDEQYF	TGTGCCAGCAATGCCCTCGCAGGACGGGACGAGCAGTACTTC
TRBJ1-5	TRBV23-1	TRBD1	.	CASSRWTGAMQPQHF	TGCGCCAGCAGTCGCTGGACAGGGGCTATGCAGCCCCAGCATTTT
TRBJ2-1	TRBV20-1	TRBD2	.	CSAGARREGLYEQFF	TGCAGTGCCGGGGCCAGGAGGGAGGGCCTTTATGAGCAGTTCTTC
TRBJ1-2	TRBV4-1	.	.	CASSQDPGNGYTF	TGCGCCAGCAGCCAAGATCCAGGGAACGGCTACACCTTC
TRBJ2-1	TRBV29-1	TRBD2	.	CSVGALAGAYNEQFF	TGCAGCGTTGGGGCGCTAGCGGGAGCCTACAATGAGCAGTTCTTC
TRBJ2-1	TRBV27	.	.	CASSLSSHLPHEQFF	TGTGCCAGCAGTTTGTCTTCCCATTTACCCCATGAGCAGTTCTTC
TRBJ2-4	TRBV11-2	TRBD2	once	CASSLVPSGASRGKAKNIQYF	TGTGCCAGCAGCTTAGTCCCTAGCGGAGCCTCCCGGGGAAAAGCCAAAAACATTCAGTACTTC
TRBJ2-7	TRBV28	TRBD2	few	CASSPRTRESEQYF	TGTGCCAGCAGCCCGCGGACTAGGGAGAGCGAGCAGTACTTC
TRBJ2-3	TRBV30	.	.	CAWSFITRDTQYF	TGTGCCTGGAGTTTTATCACTAGAGATACGCAGTATTTT
TRBJ2-7	TRBV6-1	.	.	CASRTAGTYEQYF	TGTGCCAGCAGGACAGCTGGAACCTACGAGCAGTACTTC
TRBJ2-1	TRBV9	.	once	CASSVEPTTSNEQFF	TGTGCCAGCAGCGTAGAACCCACGACCTCCAATGAGCAGTTCTTC
TRBJ1-1	TRBV10-3	TRBD1	.	CAISADRGPEAFF	TGTGCCATCAGTGCCGACAGGGGCCCTGAAGCTTTCTTT
TRBJ1-4	TRBV28	.	.	CAARLGATNEKLFF	TGTGCCGCCCGCCTCGGGGCAACTAATGAAAAACTGTTTTTT
TRBJ1-1	TRBV28	.	.	CASSSAVQGLNTEAFF	TGTGCCAGCAGTTCGGCCGTACAGGGATTGAACACTGAAGCTTTCTTT
TRBJ2-5	TRBV28	.	.	CASSLEKGEGEKTQYF	TGTGCCAGCAGTTTAGAGAAGGGGGAGGGGGAGAAGACCCAGTACTTC
TRBJ2-6	TRBV28	.	.	CASSLFPPMSSGANVLTF	TGTGCCAGCAGTTTGTTCCCCCCGATGAGCTCTGGGGCCAACGTCCTGACTTTC
TRBJ2-7	TRBV20-1	.	once	CSARDVRVGYEQYF	TGCAGTGCTAGAGATGTAAGGGTTGGGTACGAGCAGTACTTC
TRBJ2-7	TRBV7-9	TRBD1	.	CASSRTTGAPYEQYF	TGTGCCAGCAGCCGAACCACAGGGGCCCCCTACGAGCAGTACTTC
TRBJ1-1	TRBV19	.	.	CASSSPSYTEAFF	TGTGCCAGTAGTAGCCCAAGCTACACTGAAGCTTTCTTT
TRBJ2-1	TRBV29-1	TRBD2	.	CSVCGLAIDYNEQFF	TGCAGCGTTTGCGGACTAGCGATCGACTACAATGAGCAGTTCTTC
TRBJ1-1	TRBV30	.	once	CAWTGTGGREAFF	TGTGCCTGGACCGGGACCGGGGGAAGGGAAGCTTTCTTT
TRBJ2-7	TRBV7-8	TRBD2	.	CASSLGSGALQEQYF	TGTGCCAGCAGCTTAGGTAGCGGGGCCCTTCAAGAGCAGTACTTC
TRBJ1-2	TRBV14	.	.	CASSQRTDYGYTF	TGTGCCAGCAGCCAACGGACAGACTATGGCTACACCTTC
TRBJ2-7	TRBV28	.	.	CASSLYGGSEQYF	TGTGCCAGCAGTTTATATGGGGGTTCCGAGCAGTACTTC
TRBJ2-2	TRBV9	TRBD1	.	CASSVGQGPANTGELFF	TGTGCCAGCAGCGTAGGACAGGGCCCGGCGAACACCGGGGAGCTGTTTTTT
TRBJ1-4	TRBV9	.	.	CASSGSRDNEKLFF	TGTGCCAGCAGCGGGTCCAGAGACAATGAAAAACTGTTTTTT
TRBJ2-1	TRBV5-4	TRBD2	.	CASSSGLAGIYEQFF	TGTGCCAGCAGCTCGGGACTAGCGGGAATCTATGAGCAGTTCTTC
TRBJ2-2	TRBV5-1	TRBD2	.	CASSLVPSGENTGELFF	TGCGCCAGCAGCTTGGTGCCTAGCGGGGAGAACACCGGGGAGCTGTTTTTT
TRBJ2-2	TRBV27	.	.	CASFSWGPGEPFF	TGTGCCAGCTTTTCCTGGGGGCCCGGGGAGCCGTTTTTT
TRBJ2-5	TRBV27	.	few	CASSLRQGQETQYF	TGTGCCAGCAGTTTACGGCAGGGCCAAGAGACCCAGTACTTC
TRBJ2-7	TRBV7-9	.	few	CASSFGGTYEQYF	TGTGCCAGCAGCTTCGGCGGCACCTACGAGCAGTACTTC
TRBJ2-1	TRBV7-2	TRBD2	few	CASSLVREGRQNEQFF	TGTGCCAGCAGCTTAGTTAGGGAGGGCCGGCAAAATGAGCAGTTCTTC
TRBJ2-7	TRBV27	.	.	CASRRVSSSYEQYF	TGTGCCAGCAGGAGGGTCTCGAGCTCCTACGAGCAGTACTTC
TRBJ2-5	TRBV15	.	.	CATSRGFAGRLQETQYF	TGTGCCACCAGCAGAGGTTTTGCGGGAAGATTACAAGAGACCCAGTACTTC
TRBJ2-7	TRBV3-1	TRBD1	few	CASSPRTGTFYEQYF	TGTGCCAGCAGCCCTCGGACAGGAACTTTCTACGAGCAGTACTTC
TRBJ2-7	TRBV7-2	.	.	CASSTRTDLRSYEQYF	TGTGCCAGCAGCACCAGGACAGATCTCCGTTCCTACGAGCAGTACTTC
TRBJ2-2	TRBV5-8	.	.	CASSLLGWGANTGELFF	TGTGCCAGCAGTTTACTAGGGTGGGGCGCTAACACCGGGGAGCTGTTTTTT
TRBJ2-1	TRBV27	TRBD2	.	CASSSRTSGSTEQFF	TGTGCCAGCAGTTCCCGGACTAGCGGGAGCACTGAGCAGTTCTTC
TRBJ2-7	TRBV9	TRBD2	.	CASSVGREGYEQYF	TGTGCCAGCAGCGTAGGACGGGAGGGCTACGAGCAGTACTTC
TRBJ1-5	TRBV19	TRBD1	.	CASSWGQGSNQPQHF	TGTGCCAGTAGTTGGGGACAGGGGAGCAATCAGCCCCAGCATTTT
TRBJ2-1	TRBV13	.	.	CATGPESLDEQFF	TGTGCCACCGGCCCGGAGAGTTTGGATGAGCAGTTCTTC
TRBJ2-7	TRBV29-1	.	.	CSALQGIPGEQYF	TGCAGCGCCCTACAGGGTATTCCGGGCGAGCAGTACTTC
TRBJ2-1	TRBV14	TRBD1	once	CASSLDRRLFGQFF	TGTGCCAGCAGCCTGGACAGGCGGTTGTTCGGACAGTTCTTC
TRBJ2-5	TRBV20-1	.	.	CSAQGGGRFIKETQYF	TGCAGTGCCCAAGGGGGCGGGAGGTTCATAAAAGAGACCCAGTACTTC
TRBJ2-1	TRBV2	TRBD2	.	CSSGGPPGGTSFRGDEQFF	TGTTCCAGCGGGGGCCCACCCGGGGGGACTAGCTTCCGGGGGGATGAGCAGTTCTTC
TRBJ1-2	TRBV29-1	.	.	CSVVLGYDAYGYTF	TGCAGCGTTGTCCTCGGTTATGATGCCTATGGCTACACCTTC